This paragraph reports one T cell receptor beta chain. Its antigen remains unidentified. Per-base quality was not reported, and no clone a single base away is much larger than it. The cohort consisted of fewer than 700 healthy bone marrow donors. All cohort members were sampled while nominally healthy, although unrecorded immune exposures were likely present. The donor tested CMV seronegative and was one of the 352 seronegative cohort members. A peripheral blood sample was provided by each donor, and peripheral blood mononuclear cells were used for TCR beta sequencing. The Qiagen DNeasy Blood Extraction Kit was used to extract genomic DNA from the blood cell samples. To prepare the library, the immunoSEQ multiplex PCR assay was applied. For the multiplex PCR, a mixture combining 60 forward primers for TCR Vbeta segments and 13 reverse primers for TCR Jbeta segments was used. The CDR3 region of rearranged TCR beta genes was amplified from genomic DNA with a multiplex PCR assay. On the Illumina HiSeq System, the amplified TCR beta libraries were sequenced as 87-base-pair reads. The original methods were these. Across the roughly 600 repertoires, a later analysis counted 75 million to 90 million unique TCR beta chains, some 11 million of which were shared by at least two donors. Raw reads were error-corrected and collapsed into unique sequences by a nearest-neighbor algorithm in which closely related sequences were merged to remove PCR and sequencing errors. CDR3 sequences were aligned to IMGT reference sequences to assign V, D and J gene segments. For a sequence to be retained, at least a six-nucleotide match to both a V gene segment and a J gene segment was required. A rearrangement counted as productive if the CDR3 had no stop codons and remained in frame with V and J, and every other rearrangement counted as non-productive. CDR3 was defined according to IMGT convention as the region running from the second conserved V-encoded cysteine to the conserved J-encoded phenylalanine. The earlier analysis of about 500 of the donors excluded sequences that lacked an unambiguous match to a single V gene segment. An earlier analysis of roughly 590 of the donors called V segments functional above 56.7% productive rearrangements and segregating when the between-donor standard deviation exceeded 5%. A statistical classification framework was developed to diagnose cytomegalovirus status using the catalog of TCR beta chain sequences. In a later analysis, TCR nucleotide sequences were compared against IMGT/GENE-DB human TR gene sequences so that V and J genes could be assigned. In a later analysis, CDR3 sequences and most-parsimonious VDJ recombination scenarios were assigned using the TCRdist pipeline. In a later analysis, each TCR beta chain was defined by its CDR3 amino acid sequence together with its V-gene family, and reads lacking a unique V-gene family were excluded. As a way to deal with suspected cross-contamination and a sequencing artifact, a later analysis dropped nearly 600 nucleotide sequences that were highly shared and had low generation probability. A later analysis calculated a clonal expansion index for each public chain from normalized within-repertoire ranks of inferred template counts. In a later analysis, generation probabilities were computed using a VDJ recombination model fitted to out-of-frame rearrangements, and the results were checked against IGoR. Hypergeometric tests were used in a later analysis to score TCR-TCR, TCR-HLA and TCR-CMV co-occurrence, with a repertoire-size bias correction applied to the TCR pairs. In a later analysis, false discovery rates were estimated by permuting HLA or CMV assignments 20 times. In a later analysis, co-occurring TCRs were grouped using DBSCAN, and TCRdist sequence similarity was added for clustering within HLA-allele-positive subsets. Repertoires with fewer than 30,000 or more than 120,000 public chains, plus five repertoires with anomalous nucleotide sharing, were excluded from co-occurrence clustering. The table comes from immuneACCESS by way of TCRdb, which keeps in-frame sequences with V and J called. Part of the clones is missing from these tables; in studies checked, under half for an unresolved V gene and the rest for unknown reasons. V and J calls and clone size are given by that table; D and trimming were obtained from the DNA. The sample table records 150,000 to 200,000 clones; roughly 73% of these occur just once. The ten largest clones add up to about 3.1% of the sample.

These data are taken from a study of cytomegalovirus exposure and HLA in healthy donors (dated by TCRdb to 2016 to 2017). Notes on the research overall: In an earlier analysis of approximately 640 of the donors, less than 350 Gb of sequence data and 90 million to 130 million unique TCR beta sequences from roughly 190 million T cells were reported. An early release that covered about 640 HLA-typed donors contained approximately 300 gigabases of sequencing data and around 85 million unique TCR sequences. Of the 350 to 400 genotyped donors, around 81% fell in the genetic ancestry cluster associated with self-reported Caucasian donors. The study aimed to test whether cataloging public T cell receptors could reveal signatures of past pathogen exposure. The study profiled the T cell repertoires of more than 500 subjects by immunosequencing and related them to cytomegalovirus serostatus. Besides the first cohort of approximately 670 subjects, a separate validation cohort made up of about 120 different subjects was used. To predict cytomegalovirus infection status, the study brought together high-throughput TCR immunosequencing, statistical association of individual TCRs with disease status, and machine learning. In a later analysis, previously published TCR beta repertoires from about 640 donors were re-analyzed and high-resolution HLA genotyping was added so that TCR occurrence patterns could be studied. Rather than drawing on any new phenotypic data, the later analysis identified candidate immune exposures from TCR beta sequences and the way those sequences occurred across donors. In an earlier analysis of more than 550 of the donors, high-throughput TCR beta sequencing was used to judge whether each TCR beta V gene segment behaved as functional or pseudogenic. Alongside the repertoire data, information on donor age, sex, ethnicity and CMV serostatus was compiled. A later genetic analysis took genome-wide SNP genotypes for about three fifths of the roughly 700 donors and used that subset as a discovery cohort. All discovery cohort repertoires had been generated on a single sequencing platform. Both class I and class II loci were covered by HLA typing, at four-digit resolution. The number of typed donors differed by locus: about 620-630 for A, B, C, DRB1 and DQB1; approximately 530 for DQA1; 606 for DPA1; and 400 to 480 for DPB1. Because of strong linkage in the cohort, four or five DR-DQ haplotypes were treated as single units for association and clustering. Among about 360 genotyped donors of the cohort, an average of approximately 240,000 unique TCR beta nucleotide sequences were sequenced per donor, around 18% of them non-productive.

Overall study results and their limits: Cytomegalovirus status was reported to be diagnosed by the classifier with high specificity and sensitivity in both the original and validation cohorts. Specific HLA alleles were associated with 15,000 to 20,000 TCR beta sequences at a false discovery rate of 0.05 in a later analysis. An association between a missense DCLRE1C variant and V-gene and J-gene trimming of TCR beta chains was found in a later genetic analysis and replicated in an independent cohort. The cohort was sequenced for TCR beta chains only, and without alpha or paired-chain data the features that could be detected were limited. Some IMGT-functional V segments, including TRBV6-2 and TRBV6-3, could not be distinguished by the 87-base-pair reads and were therefore excluded. An earlier analysis of 587 of the donors showed that most TCR beta V segments appeared in productive rearrangements either about 87% or about 30% of the time, which broadly matched IMGT annotations. Because HLA typing was unavailable for some donors at each locus, only the typed subset was used in association tests. In the study, approximately 160 TCR beta chains were listed as associated with cytomegalovirus. The authors suggested that the approach could potentially be extended to other disease states and immunological phenotypes. Correlated functional status among segregating V segments might reflect linkage disequilibrium, but an unknown experimental factor could not be ruled out. In vitro tests confirmed that three of the cytomegalovirus-associated TCR beta chains recognize cytomegalovirus antigens. About 17 rarely observed V segments, including chromosome 9 orphons, were excluded from the earlier analysis of several hundred of the donors because counts were too low. A later analysis reported that several top co-occurrence clusters appeared linked to parvovirus B19, influenza, CMV and Epstein-Barr virus. In a later analysis, HLA-associated TCR beta chains were found to be more clonally expanded and to have lower generation probabilities than equally common non-associated chains. A group of highly shared sequence variants was considered likely to be a technical artifact of the sequencing pipeline. Sequencing depth was assumed to be roughly uniform across donors in the presence/absence analyses, though that assumption may not hold. According to a later analysis, most CMV-associated TCR beta chains appeared to be HLA-restricted, and the HLA associations seemed to be driven largely by CMV exposure. For the cohort, immune exposure information was limited to CMV serostatus. While some public TCRs were present in many individuals, most TCR sequences turned up only very rarely across donors. A further reported finding was that TCR beta sequences accurately predicted the HLA-A and HLA-B alleles for most subjects in the first cohort. A later analysis found that TCR association rates varied across HLA loci, with DRB1 alleles showing the most associated TCRs and HLA-C alleles the fewest. Assigning TCR associations to individual alleles was difficult when HLA alleles, especially DR and DQ, strongly co-occurred. In a later genetic analysis, fewer N-insertions in productive TCRs were reported among donors in an Asian-associated ancestry cluster than the roughly 700-donor mean.

Here V drops 3 bases and J drops 2 bases, and the junction holds 3 bases not matched to any gene. Counted from cysteine to phenylalanine, this CDR3 has 14 amino acids. Solely the CDR3 DNA is kept, with 42 bases framed from the first base. CDR1 and CDR2 (MNHEY, SMNVEV) derive from the germline V gene (reference sequence). The rearranged chain carries TRBV27 and TRBJ1-2; 7 bases in the junction line up with TRBD1. This sequence was found in a female donor in good health and CMV-seronegative. Sequencing was done on a sample of PBMCs. The CDR3 region has the sequence CASSLEGANYGYTF. The DNA sequence is TGTGCCAGCAGTTTGGAGGGGGCCAACTATGGCTACACCTTC.